These T cell receptor beta chains were read from a single sample in a study of CD8 T cells in ankylosing spondylitis. TCRdb reanalysed the 5' RACE reads using MiXCR and keeps one entry per CDR3 protein. The data contain under 400,000 distinct CDR3 sequences, around a tenth of them singletons. The sample taken for sequencing was blood, either unsorted or a sorted T cell fraction (not recorded which). The receptors were gathered from a female donor with ankylosing spondylitis or in good health (not recorded which). CDR3s include the opening cysteine and the closing phenylalanine or tryptophan. D genes are given only for firm matches. The listing skips clone size in some rows; elsewhere it reads once, few, many or a size class.

v_gene: TRBV5-1
j_gene: TRBJ2-5
d_gene: TRBD1
abundance: many
CDR3nt: TGCGCCAGCAGCCCGGGACAGGGTATCCAAGAGACCCAGTACTTC
CDR3aa: CASSPGQGIQETQYF

v_gene: TRBV9
j_gene: TRBJ2-1
d_gene: NA
abundance: many
CDR3nt: TGTGCCAGCAGCTCATCCAACGATTACCGGGACGGATTCTTCTCCTACAATGAGCAGTTCTTC
CDR3aa: CASSSSNDYRDGFFSYNEQFF

v_gene: TRBV4-2
j_gene: TRBJ2-7
d_gene: NA
abundance: many
CDR3nt: TGTGCCAGCAGCCAAGAACTTTACAGCTCCTACGAGCAGTACTTC
CDR3aa: CASSQELYSSYEQYF

v_gene: TRBV5-1
j_gene: TRBJ1-1
d_gene: NA
abundance: many
CDR3nt: TGCGCCAGCAGCTTAAAAGGAGGGCTGAACACTGAAGCTTTCTTT
CDR3aa: CASSLKGGLNTEAFF

v_gene: TRBV20-1
j_gene: TRBJ1-1
d_gene: TRBD1
abundance: many
CDR3nt: TGCAGTGCCTGGGCCCGACAGGGAAGCACTGAAGCTTTCTTT
CDR3aa: CSAWARQGSTEAFF

v_gene: TRBV10-1
j_gene: TRBJ2-3
d_gene: TRBD2
abundance: many
CDR3nt: TGCGCCAGCAGTGAGACCGCGACTAGCGGGTCTAGCACAGATACGCAGTATTTT
CDR3aa: CASSETATSGSSTDTQYF

v_gene: TRBV5-1
j_gene: TRBJ1-1
d_gene: NA
abundance: NA
CDR3nt: TGCGCCAGCAGCCAATTAAAGTCGAACACTGAAGCTTTCTTT
CDR3aa: CASSQLKSNTEAFF

v_gene: TRBV18
j_gene: TRBJ1-2
d_gene: NA
abundance: few
CDR3nt: TGTGCCAGCTCCCCGGACGTTGGCTACACCTTC
CDR3aa: CASSPDVGYTF

v_gene: TRBV11-2
j_gene: TRBJ2-3
d_gene: TRBD2
abundance: many
CDR3nt: TGTGCCAGCAGCTTAACTTCTAGCGGGAGGCCAGATACGCAGTATTTT
CDR3aa: CASSLTSSGRPDTQYF

v_gene: TRBV18
j_gene: TRBJ2-1
d_gene: NA
abundance: few
CDR3nt: TGTGCCAGCTCACCGCCGTCGGTTAACAATGAGCAGTTCTTC
CDR3aa: CASSPPSVNNEQFF

v_gene: TRBV20-1
j_gene: TRBJ2-3
d_gene: TRBD2
abundance: many
CDR3nt: TGCAGTGCTAGGTCGTTAGCGGGAGGGAACGCAGATACGCAGTATTTT
CDR3aa: CSARSLAGGNADTQYF

v_gene: TRBV5-1
j_gene: TRBJ2-1
d_gene: NA
abundance: many
CDR3nt: TGCGCCAGCAGCTTGGCCCCCGGTGGCTACAATGAGCAGTTCTTC
CDR3aa: CASSLAPGGYNEQFF

v_gene: TRBV24-1
j_gene: TRBJ2-1
d_gene: NA
abundance: NA
CDR3nt: TGTGCCACCAGTCTAACAGGGACGAATGAGCAGTTCTTC
CDR3aa: CATSLTGTNEQFF

v_gene: TRBV5-5
j_gene: TRBJ2-1
d_gene: TRBD2
abundance: NA
CDR3nt: TGTGCCAGCAGCTTGGTGGTGACTAGCGGGAATGAGCAGTTCTTC
CDR3aa: CASSLVVTSGNEQFF

v_gene: TRBV5-5
j_gene: TRBJ1-2
d_gene: TRBD1
abundance: many
CDR3nt: TGTGCCAGCAGTTCCCGGGACAGACACTACACCTTC
CDR3aa: CASSSRDRHYTF

v_gene: TRBV7-9
j_gene: TRBJ2-7
d_gene: NA
abundance: many
CDR3nt: TGTGCCAGCAGCTTAGATGAACTCGTGAGGCCTAAGCCGTACTTC
CDR3aa: CASSLDELVRPKPYF

v_gene: TRBV29-1
j_gene: TRBJ1-1
d_gene: NA
abundance: many
CDR3nt: TGCACCTCCACACGGACGGCCATGAACACTGAAGCTTTCTTT
CDR3aa: CTSTRTAMNTEAFF

v_gene: TRBV10-1
j_gene: TRBJ1-1
d_gene: TRBD1
abundance: NA
CDR3nt: TGCGCCAGCACTCAGACAGGGGAAGCTTTCTTT
CDR3aa: CASTQTGEAFF

v_gene: TRBV5-6
j_gene: TRBJ2-2
d_gene: NA
abundance: few
CDR3nt: TGTGCCAGCAGCCCGAAGCTAGCAGTAAACACCGGGGAGCTGTTTTTT
CDR3aa: CASSPKLAVNTGELFF

v_gene: TRBV6-2/TRBV6-3
j_gene: TRBJ2-2
d_gene: NA
abundance: few
CDR3nt: TGTGCCACGAGGGGGACCGGGGAGCTGTTTTTT
CDR3aa: CATRGTGELFF

v_gene: TRBV5-1
j_gene: TRBJ2-7
d_gene: NA
abundance: NA
CDR3nt: TGCGCCAGCAAACCCTCAACTAGCTCCTACGAGCAGTACTTC
CDR3aa: CASKPSTSSYEQYF

v_gene: TRBV7-2
j_gene: TRBJ1-6
d_gene: NA
abundance: few
CDR3nt: TGTGCCAGCAGCCTCGAAGGGAGCTCCTATAATTCACCCCTCCACTTT
CDR3aa: CASSLEGSSYNSPLHF

v_gene: TRBV28
j_gene: TRBJ1-5
d_gene: NA
abundance: few
CDR3nt: TGTGCCAGCAATCGGGGTAACCAGCCCCAGCATTTT
CDR3aa: CASNRGNQPQHF

v_gene: TRBV28
j_gene: TRBJ2-7
d_gene: NA
abundance: many
CDR3nt: TGTGCCAGCAGTTTATCGGACAGCTACGAGCAGTACTTC
CDR3aa: CASSLSDSYEQYF

v_gene: TRBV7-9
j_gene: TRBJ2-2
d_gene: NA
abundance: NA
CDR3nt: TGTGCCAGCAGCTTTCCCCGGGTCGGGGAGCTGTTTTTT
CDR3aa: CASSFPRVGELFF

v_gene: TRBV29-1
j_gene: TRBJ1-3
d_gene: NA
abundance: many
CDR3nt: TGCAGCGTTCGCGGGGGTACGGAGTATGGAAACACCATATATTTT
CDR3aa: CSVRGGTEYGNTIYF

v_gene: TRBV12-3/TRBV12-4
j_gene: TRBJ1-5
d_gene: NA
abundance: NA
CDR3nt: TGTGCCAGCAGTTTCGGGACCCGAAATCAGCCCCAGCATTTT
CDR3aa: CASSFGTRNQPQHF

v_gene: TRBV5-5
j_gene: TRBJ2-7
d_gene: NA
abundance: many
CDR3nt: TGTGCCAGCAGCATTGACAGGTCATACGAGCAGTACTTC
CDR3aa: CASSIDRSYEQYF

v_gene: TRBV7-8
j_gene: TRBJ1-4
d_gene: NA
abundance: few
CDR3nt: TGTGCCAGCAGCTTATACGAAAAACTGTTTTTT
CDR3aa: CASSLYEKLFF

v_gene: TRBV27
j_gene: TRBJ2-3
d_gene: NA
abundance: few
CDR3nt: TGTGCCAGCAGTTCCGCCCTCTCGAGGAGGGATACGCAGTATTTT
CDR3aa: CASSSALSRRDTQYF

v_gene: TRBV11-2
j_gene: TRBJ2-3
d_gene: TRBD2
abundance: NA
CDR3nt: TGTGCCAGCAGTCCTCTAGCGGGAACCACAGATACGCAGTATTTT
CDR3aa: CASSPLAGTTDTQYF

v_gene: TRBV20-1
j_gene: TRBJ1-1
d_gene: NA
abundance: NA
CDR3nt: TGCAGAGCTAGAGAGACCTGGGGAAACACTGAAGCTTTCTTT
CDR3aa: CRARETWGNTEAFF

v_gene: TRBV5-1
j_gene: TRBJ1-1
d_gene: NA
abundance: NA
CDR3nt: TGCGCCAGCAGCTTGGTGACGGGTAAGAACACTGAAGCTTTCTTT
CDR3aa: CASSLVTGKNTEAFF

v_gene: TRBV7-9
j_gene: TRBJ2-3
d_gene: NA
abundance: NA
CDR3nt: TGTGCCAGCAGCAAGGTGAATCCCGCAGATACGCAGTATTTT
CDR3aa: CASSKVNPADTQYF

v_gene: TRBV5-1
j_gene: TRBJ2-2
d_gene: NA
abundance: many
CDR3nt: TGCGCCAGCAGCCCCCCGACGGCCGGGGAGCTGTTTTTT
CDR3aa: CASSPPTAGELFF

v_gene: TRBV5-1
j_gene: TRBJ1-2
d_gene: NA
abundance: many
CDR3nt: TGCGCCACCAATACGTTCAGGTCGGTCGGGTATGGCTACACCTTC
CDR3aa: CATNTFRSVGYGYTF

v_gene: TRBV5-1
j_gene: TRBJ2-3
d_gene: TRBD2
abundance: few
CDR3nt: TGCGCCAGCAGCCGCGGGGGAGCGGGGTCCACAGATACGCAGTATTTT
CDR3aa: CASSRGGAGSTDTQYF

v_gene: TRBV7-2
j_gene: TRBJ2-1
d_gene: NA
abundance: NA
CDR3nt: TGTGCCAGCAGCCCGCCAGTGGAGTACAATGAGCAGTTCTTC
CDR3aa: CASSPPVEYNEQFF

v_gene: TRBV10-2
j_gene: TRBJ2-2
d_gene: TRBD1
abundance: many
CDR3nt: TGCGCCAGCAGGCGGACAGGGGCGAACACCGGGGAGCTGTTTTTT
CDR3aa: CASRRTGANTGELFF

v_gene: TRBV6-1
j_gene: TRBJ2-1
d_gene: NA
abundance: NA
CDR3nt: TGTGCCAGCAGTCCGGTGGCCTCCTACAATGAGCAGTTCTTC
CDR3aa: CASSPVASYNEQFF

v_gene: TRBV5-1
j_gene: TRBJ1-5
d_gene: NA
abundance: NA
CDR3nt: TGCGCCAGCAGCTTGATCCCCCTGGAGCCCCAGCATTTT
CDR3aa: CASSLIPLEPQHF

v_gene: TRBV20-1
j_gene: TRBJ2-1
d_gene: TRBD2
abundance: many
CDR3nt: TGCAGTGCTGGAGAGGGGGGTAGTGTTAGCGGGGGCTCCTACAATGAGCAGTTCTTC
CDR3aa: CSAGEGGSVSGGSYNEQFF

v_gene: TRBV12-5
j_gene: TRBJ2-5
d_gene: NA
abundance: NA
CDR3nt: TGTGCTAGCGCACAGGACCGCGGGACCCAGTACTTC
CDR3aa: CASAQDRGTQYF

v_gene: TRBV29-1
j_gene: TRBJ1-3
d_gene: NA
abundance: few
CDR3nt: TGCAGCGTTGGAGAGAGAAACACCATATATTTT
CDR3aa: CSVGERNTIYF

v_gene: TRBV12-3/TRBV12-4
j_gene: TRBJ2-3
d_gene: TRBD2
abundance: few
CDR3nt: TGTGCCAGCAGTTTCGGGTTTGTCCTTAGGCGGGAGGAGGGAGATACGCAGTATTTT
CDR3aa: CASSFGFVLRREEGDTQYF

v_gene: TRBV6-2/TRBV6-3
j_gene: TRBJ2-2
d_gene: NA
abundance: many
CDR3nt: TGTGCCAGCAGAAAACCCCCCGGGAACACCGGGGAGCTGTTTTTT
CDR3aa: CASRKPPGNTGELFF

v_gene: TRBV9
j_gene: TRBJ2-1
d_gene: TRBD2
abundance: NA
CDR3nt: TGTGCCAGCAGCCAAGGATTGGGACTAGCGGGGGGGCCCCAGTTCTTC
CDR3aa: CASSQGLGLAGGPQFF

v_gene: TRBV7-8
j_gene: TRBJ2-2
d_gene: NA
abundance: few
CDR3nt: TGTGCCAGCAGCCCTCGGCTGGGACCCAGAGCAGGGAACACCGGGGAGCTGTTTTTT
CDR3aa: CASSPRLGPRAGNTGELFF

v_gene: TRBV7-9
j_gene: TRBJ1-1
d_gene: NA
abundance: many
CDR3nt: TGTGCCAGCAGCTTAGGTACAGTGAAAGAAGCTTTCTTT
CDR3aa: CASSLGTVKEAFF

v_gene: TRBV20-1
j_gene: TRBJ2-3
d_gene: NA
abundance: many
CDR3nt: TGCAGTGCTAGAGATTCCCGGGGAAAAGATACGCAGTATTTT
CDR3aa: CSARDSRGKDTQYF

v_gene: TRBV10-3
j_gene: TRBJ1-1
d_gene: NA
abundance: once
CDR3nt: TGTGCCATCAGTGAGTCAATAAATGAGGGAGGGGGGGCTGATGCTGAAGCTTTCTTT
CDR3aa: CAISESINEGGGADAEAFF

v_gene: TRBV5-1
j_gene: TRBJ2-7
d_gene: NA
abundance: many
CDR3nt: TGCGCCAGCAGCTTGGCGTCCGGGGCAACAACGGGGGAGCAGTACTTC
CDR3aa: CASSLASGATTGEQYF

v_gene: TRBV20-1
j_gene: TRBJ2-2
d_gene: TRBD1
abundance: many
CDR3nt: TGCAGTGCTGCTCCTGACAGGGTAAACACCGGGGAGCTGTTTTTT
CDR3aa: CSAAPDRVNTGELFF

v_gene: TRBV7-2
j_gene: TRBJ1-1
d_gene: NA
abundance: NA
CDR3nt: TGTGCCAGCAGCTCCAGGGGTAGGGGCACTGAAGCTTCCTTT
CDR3aa: CASSSRGRGTEASF

v_gene: TRBV3-1
j_gene: TRBJ2-6
d_gene: NA
abundance: few
CDR3nt: TGTGCCAGCAGCCAAGTGTTGGGGGCCTCTGGGGCCAACGTCCTGACTTTC
CDR3aa: CASSQVLGASGANVLTF

v_gene: TRBV10-3
j_gene: TRBJ1-5
d_gene: NA
abundance: few
CDR3nt: TGTGCCATCACCAGAGACCTCAATCAGCCCCAGCATTTT
CDR3aa: CAITRDLNQPQHF

v_gene: TRBV4-2
j_gene: TRBJ2-4
d_gene: NA
abundance: NA
CDR3nt: TGTGCCAGCAGCCAAGATCTTCCTAGCGCTAATAAAAACATTCAGTACTTC
CDR3aa: CASSQDLPSANKNIQYF

v_gene: TRBV5-1
j_gene: TRBJ1-6
d_gene: NA
abundance: NA
CDR3nt: TGCGCCAGCAGCTTGGAAGGGAATAATTCACCCCTCCACTTT
CDR3aa: CASSLEGNNSPLHF

v_gene: TRBV10-3
j_gene: TRBJ1-4
d_gene: NA
abundance: many
CDR3nt: TGTGCCATCAGTGGGATGGGGGAAAAACTGTTTTTT
CDR3aa: CAISGMGEKLFF

v_gene: TRBV28
j_gene: TRBJ2-2
d_gene: TRBD1
abundance: NA
CDR3nt: TGTGCCAGCAGTTTATATGGCAGGGGGTTCGCCGGGGAGCTGTTTTTT
CDR3aa: CASSLYGRGFAGELFF